The 30 T cell receptor beta chains listed next were all sequenced from one sample in a study of neoadjuvant anti-PD-1 for oral cavity cancer. Sequencing used immunoSEQ multiplex PCR; TCRdb keeps in-frame clones, though not all of them. Here the sample spans tens of thousands of clones, around 82% being singletons. Sequencing used PBMCs, obtained before nivolumab (anti-PD-1) treatment. These TCRs come from a person aged 35 to 85 with oral cavity squamous cell carcinoma.

The CDR3 region is CASSLLGANQPQHF. The CDR3 DNA reads TGTGCCAGCAGTTTACTTGGGGCCAATCAGCCCCAGCATTTT. This sequence joins TRBV27 and TRBJ1-5, with D tentatively TRBD1 (5 bases). Trimming left V 2 bases short and J 3 bases short, with 8 bases between. Per the germline V gene, CDR1 is MNHEY and CDR2 is SMNVEV (reference sequence). CDR3 length: 14 amino acids.

This chain's CDR3 is CSAGTSSADTQYF. In DNA form, the CDR3 reads TGCAGCGCCGGGACTAGCTCGGCAGATACGCAGTATTTT. The V gene is TRBV29-1, the J gene TRBJ2-3, with 9 nucleotides matching TRBD2. Looked up from germline, CDR1 is SQVTM and CDR2 is ANQGSEA. The CDR3 spans 13 residues. V was pared by 7 bases and J by 4 bases, with 6 bases of the junction left unmatched.

The CDR3 sequence is CASSSGLASFYEQYF. CDR3 in DNA: TGTGCCAGCAGTTCAGGACTAGCCTCCTTCTACGAGCAGTACTTC. The chain uses TRBV7-2 and TRBJ2-7; 8 bases line up with TRBD2. Unmatched junction bases numbered 10, after V lost 6 bases and J lost 3 bases. Looked up from germline, CDR1 is SGHTA and CDR2 is FQGNSA. The CDR3 length is 15 residues.

The rearrangement joins TRBV15 to TRBJ1-5, with a weak D call TRBD1 (6 bases). The V and J ends lost 1 base and 0 bases respectively, with 10 bases between them. Germline CDR1 LNHNV, CDR2 YYDKDF (reference sequence). The CDR3 spans 16 residues. The CDR3 here is CATSRGTAISNQPQHF. The CDR3 coding sequence is TGTGCCACCAGCAGAGGGACAGCGATTAGCAATCAGCCCCAGCATTTT.

The chain is built from TRBV11-1 and TRBJ2-2, with 9 nucleotides matching TRBD2. CDR1 and CDR2 (germline): SGHAT, FQDESV (reference sequence). Trimming removed 1 base from V and 4 bases from J; junction bases left unmatched: 4. This CDR3 has 16 amino acids. CDR3 in amino acids: CASSLVSGSVTGELFF. In DNA form, the CDR3 reads TGTGCCAGCAGCTTAGTTAGCGGGAGTGTCACCGGGGAGCTGTTTTTT.

The rearrangement joins TRBV9 to TRBJ1-1; D possibly corresponds to TRBD1 (5 bases). This CDR3 has 13 amino acids. V was trimmed by 4 bases and J by 12 bases, leaving 19 bases between them. CDR1 is SGDLS, CDR2 YYNGEE, per germline. CDR3 sequence reads: CASSPPGGWLTFF. In nucleotides, the CDR3 is TGTGCCAGCAGCCCTCCCGGGGGGTGGTTGACTTTCTTT.

The V call is TRBV9, the J call TRBJ1-3, with D uncertain. This CDR3 contains 15 residues. Germline assignment: CDR1 SGDLS and CDR2 YYNGEE. The V end lost 4 bases, the J end lost 0 bases, and 11 bases lay between the germline ends. Here the CDR3 DNA reads TGTGCCAGCAGCCCCCAAGGGCTCTCTGGAAACACCATATATTTT. The encoded protein is CASSPQGLSGNTIYF.

The chain is built from TRBV5-1 and TRBJ2-1, with 9 bases lining up with TRBD2. CDR3 length equals 18 residues. Per germline, CDR1 SGHRS and CDR2 YFSETQ. Germline trimming cut 0 bases from V and 8 bases from J; bases unmatched to any gene: 15. The CDR3 reads CASSLAGSASGDSHEQFF. The DNA of the CDR3 is TGCGCCAGCAGCTTGGCCGGGTCGGCTAGCGGGGATAGCCATGAGCAGTTCTTC. Full variable domain (missing parts from reference TRBV5-1 and TRBJ2-1): KAGVTQTPRYLIKTRGQQVTLSCSPISGHRSVSWYQQTPGQGLQFLFEYFSETQRNKGNFPGRFSGRQFSNSRSEMNVSTLELGDSALYLCASSLAGSASGDSHEQFFGPGTRLTVL.

The chain is built from TRBV15 and TRBJ2-7, with 7 bases identical to TRBD1. CDR3 size: 15 residues. CDR1 LNHNV and CDR2 YYDKDF come from the germline V gene (reference sequence). V trimming: 1 base; J trimming: 0 bases; junction bases outside the gene matches: 3. The CDR3 DNA sequence: TGTGCCACCAGCAGAGCGGGACAGCGCTCCTACGAGCAGTACTTC. Amino acid sequence: CATSRAGQRSYEQYF.

This sequence joins TRBV11-2 and TRBJ2-1; 9 bases map to TRBD2. The CDR3 spans 14 residues. The ends lost 3 bases at V and 6 bases at J; junction bases unmatched: 3. Germline values: CDR1 SGHAT, CDR2 FQNNGV. CDR3 DNA: TGTGCCAGCAGCTTGGGCGGGGGGGGCAATGAGCAGTTCTTC. Protein: CASSLGGGGNEQFF.

This chain connects TRBV15 to TRBJ1-5; D unclear. The CDR3 is 15 residues long. Germline V lookup: CDR1 LNHNV, CDR2 YYDKDF (reference sequence). The germline V and J ends were trimmed by 0 bases and 0 bases, with 6 bases remaining between them. In nucleotides, the CDR3 is TGTGCCACCAGCAGAGACCGGGGTAGCAATCAGCCCCAGCATTTT. The encoded protein is CATSRDRGSNQPQHF.

Only a few counts were recorded for this clone. The V and J genes are TRBV19 and TRBJ1-1; D is unclear. V was clipped by 5 bases and J by 1 base, with 11 bases between them. This CDR3 has 14 amino acids. Germline V lookup: CDR1 LNHDA, CDR2 SQIVND (reference sequence). The CDR3 bases are TGTGCCAGTAGTCCATCCGGGTCGAACACTGAAGCTTTCTTT. It codes for CASSPSGSNTEAFF.

The genes are TRBV29-1 and TRBJ1-5, with a tentative D call TRBD1 (6 bases). The CDR3 contains 14 residues. V shed 4 bases and J shed 3 bases, with 13 bases lying between them. In germline, CDR1 is SQVTM, CDR2 ANQGSEA. This chain's CDR3 is CSVGGGQTNQPQHF. CDR3 in DNA: TGCAGCGTTGGCGGGGGGCAGACCAATCAGCCCCAGCATTTT.

The genes are TRBV11-2 and TRBJ2-1; tentative D call: TRBD2 (5 bases). V was trimmed by 1 base and J by 14 bases, leaving 18 bases between them. CDR3 length: 14 residues. Per germline, CDR1 SGHAT and CDR2 FQNNGV. CDR3 coding DNA: TGTGCCAGCAGCTTAGTACGGTCCAATAGCGTGGAGTTCTTC. Translated: CASSLVRSNSVEFF.

The rearrangement joins TRBV27 to TRBJ1-1; D may be TRBD1 (6 bases). The V gene's germline CDR1 is MNHEY and CDR2 SMNVEV (reference sequence). There are 15 residues in the CDR3. Trimming shortened V by 5 bases and J by 1 base, and 14 bases separated the two germline ends. In nucleotides, the CDR3 is TGTGCCAGCAGTCCCCTAACAGGGTGGAACACTGAAGCTTTCTTT. This encodes CASSPLTGWNTEAFF.

The chain employs TRBV28 and TRBJ1-3, with D tentatively TRBD1 (6 bases). V shed 5 bases and J shed 0 bases, with 11 bases lying between them. This CDR3 is built from 15 residues. Germline CDR1 is MDHEN and CDR2 is SYDVKM. As DNA, the CDR3 is TGTGCCAGCAGTGCCGGGACACCCTCTGGAAACACCATATATTTT. Encoded protein: CASSAGTPSGNTIYF. The full variable domain, rest sourced from reference TRBV28 and TRBJ1-3, is DVKVTQSSRYLVKRTGEKVFLECVQDMDHENMFWYRQDPGLGLRLIYFSYDVKMKEKGDIPEGYSVSREKKERFSLILESASTNQTSMYLCASSAGTPSGNTIYFGEGSWLTVV.

The chain combines TRBV4-1 with TRBJ2-3; D may be TRBD1 (6 bases). The CDR3 contains 15 residues. V shed 1 base and J shed 3 bases, with 11 bases lying between them. Germline lookup yields CDR1 MGHRA and CDR2 YSYEKL. The CDR3 reads CASSQGRTGTDTQYF. CDR3 coding DNA: TGCGCCAGCAGCCAAGGGAGAACAGGGACAGATACGCAGTATTTT.

This clone was detected once. This chain joins TRBV7-9 and TRBJ1-4, with unresolved D. Trimming left V 5 bases short and J 0 bases short, with 13 bases between. CDR3 length equals 16 residues. Germline CDR1 SEHNR, CDR2 FQNEAQ (reference sequence). This CDR3 reads CASSPMLGPTNEKLFF. Here the CDR3 DNA reads TGTGCCAGCAGCCCCATGTTAGGACCAACTAATGAAAAACTGTTTTTT.

CDR3 sequence: CASDLKTRRTDTQYF. The CDR3 nucleotides read TGTGCCAGCGACCTTAAAACGAGGCGCACAGATACGCAGTATTTT. J is TRBJ2-3 and V is TRBV27; the D is unclear. The CDR3 runs to 15 residues. Germline V lookup: CDR1 MNHEY, CDR2 SMNVEV (reference sequence). The V end lost 8 bases, the J end lost 1 base, and 16 bases lay between the germline ends.

V gene TRBV5-1 combines with J gene TRBJ2-5, with TRBD2 identical over 12 bases. Germline assignment: CDR1 SGHRS and CDR2 YFSETQ. With 5 bases clipped from V and 5 bases from J, the junction kept 7 bases outside the gene matches. This CDR3 spans 15 amino acids. CDR3 sequence (DNA): TGCGCCAGCAGTACGACTAGCGGGAGCCGGGAGACCCAGTACTTC. It is translated as CASSTTSGSRETQYF.

The chain combines TRBV5-1 with TRBJ2-7, with 15 bases identical to TRBD2. This CDR3 contains 19 residues. Per germline, CDR1 SGHRS and CDR2 YFSETQ. V shed 4 bases, J shed 2 bases, and the junction held 13 bases outside the gene matches. Written as DNA, the CDR3 is TGCGCCAGCAGCCAGATTTCCGGGACTAGCGGGAGGCGCGCCTACGAGCAGTACTTC. As protein: CASSQISGTSGRRAYEQYF.

The chain uses TRBV12-5 and TRBJ1-2; no reliable D call. Germline CDR1 reads LGHNT; CDR2 reads FRNRAP. Trimming took off 7 bases at V and 3 bases at J, with 18 bases between the two ends. This CDR3 region has 15 residues. The CDR3 protein is CASVEEGMIDYGYTF. DNA for the CDR3: TGTGCTAGTGTCGAGGAGGGAATGATAGACTATGGCTACACCTTC.

This clone was found many times. The rearrangement joins TRBV11-1 to TRBJ1-1, with D possibly matching TRBD1 (5 bases). The germline V gene encodes CDR1 SGHAT and CDR2 FQDESV (reference sequence). Trimming removed 6 bases from V and 1 base from J, with 12 bases in between. There are 14 residues in the CDR3. This CDR3 is CASRQTVQNTEAFF. The CDR3 DNA is TGTGCCAGCAGGCAGACAGTGCAGAACACTGAAGCTTTCTTT.

The V gene is TRBV5-4, the J gene TRBJ2-1; 9 nucleotides agree with TRBD2. The CDR3 totals 15 residues. V was clipped by 4 bases and J by 8 bases; unmatched bases: 10. CDR1 and CDR2 from the germline V gene are SGHNT and YYREEE (reference sequence). The CDR3 is CASSPGLAGFYEQFF. In DNA form, the CDR3 reads TGTGCCAGCAGCCCGGGGCTAGCGGGGTTCTATGAGCAGTTCTTC.

The chain combines TRBV27 with TRBJ2-7, with 11 bases that match TRBD2. CDR1 and CDR2 from the germline V gene are MNHEY and SMNVEV (reference sequence). The V segment lost 5 bases and the J segment 4 bases; nucleotides outside the gene matches: 7. This CDR3 has 15 amino acids. The CDR3 reads CASSPRLAGPYEQYF. CDR3 nucleotides: TGTGCCAGCAGTCCTCGACTAGCGGGGCCTTACGAGCAGTACTTC.

The rearrangement links TRBV11-2 to TRBJ2-7; D not certain. The CDR3 contains 14 residues. The V end was cut by 1 base, the J end by 3 bases, with 10 bases between. From germline, CDR1 is SGHAT and CDR2 FQNNGV. The CDR3 DNA is TGTGCCAGCAGCTTAGTAGGGTCTGGCTACGAGCAGTACTTC. It translates to CASSLVGSGYEQYF.

The chain carries TRBV2 and TRBJ1-5; the D gene is possibly TRBD1 (5 bases). The V end was cut by 5 bases, the J end by 6 bases, with 14 bases between. CDR3 length: 14 residues. Per the germline V gene, CDR1 is SNHLY and CDR2 is FYNNEI. The CDR3 region is CASSLTTGGQPQHF. DNA for the CDR3: TGTGCCAGCAGTTTGACAACCGGGGGTCAGCCCCAGCATTTT.

The chain links TRBV28 to TRBJ1-5; 7 bases align to TRBD1. The trim removed 1 base at V and 6 bases at J, leaving 6 bases unmatched. CDR3 length equals 15 residues. CDR1 is MDHEN, CDR2 SYDVKM, per germline. The CDR3 here is CASSLFLGGSQPQHF. CDR3 bases: TGTGCCAGCAGTTTATTTTTAGGGGGCTCTCAGCCCCAGCATTTT.

This rearrangement joins TRBV5-1 to TRBJ1-2; D is ambiguous. V was cut by 5 bases and J by 2 bases, with 7 bases left in between. The CDR3 is 12 residues long. Germline lookup yields CDR1 SGHRS and CDR2 YFSETQ. The CDR3 DNA reads as TGCGCCAGCAGTCTTACAAACTATGGCTACACCTTC. Translation: CASSLTNYGYTF.

This chain joins TRBV11-3 and TRBJ2-3, with TRBD2 matching 9 bases. Germline V lookup: CDR1 SGHNT, CDR2 YENEEA. V lost 1 base and J lost 2; bases outside the gene matches: 4. This CDR3 comprises 16 residues. CDR3 nucleotide sequence: TGTGCCAGCAGCTTAGTCGTAGCGGGGGCCACAGATACGCAGTATTTT. Translation: CASSLVVAGATDTQYF.